One sample yielded the 12 T cell receptor beta chains listed below, sequenced in a study of regulatory T cells in long-lasting Graves disease. Time point here: persistent/refractory GD, antithyroid drugs over 5 years with positive TRAb. TCR sequences were obtained from RNA taken from PBMCs. Investigators prepared the TCR beta libraries by applying iRepertoire HTBI primers and Arm-PCR of CDR3 regions. From the multiplex PCR reads, TCRdb called clonotypes with MiXCR, one entry per CDR3 protein. The data show approximately 400,000 distinct CDR3 sequences, 23% seen once. The specimen was peripheral blood mononuclear cells (PBMCs), collected when the disease was refractory, from a patient treated with antithyroid drugs. These receptors came from a middle-aged woman with Graves disease.

The chain joins TRBV6-5 to TRBJ2-7; TRBD2 is a possible D gene (5 bases). This CDR3 has 15 amino acids. Per germline, CDR1 MNHEY and CDR2 SVGAGI. V gave up 2 bases and J gave up 0 bases, with 11 bases separating them. CDR3 region: CASSYLRGFSYEQYF. CDR3 nucleotides: TGTGCCAGCAGTTACCTGCGCGGGTTCTCCTACGAGCAGTACTTC.

Many counts were recorded for this clonotype. CDR3 DNA sequence: TGTGCCAGCAGTAGCCCCGGCTCTGGGGCCAACGTCCTGACTTTC. Its protein is CASSSPGSGANVLTF. V is TRBV28 and J is TRBJ2-6; no clear D. The CDR3 contains 15 residues. CDR1 and CDR2 (germline): MDHEN, SYDVKM. V was shortened by 5 bases and J by 0 bases, with 8 bases between the two germline ends.

This clonotype was counted ten times or more. The V call is TRBV28, the J call TRBJ2-5, with D unclear. Germline V gene data show CDR1 as MDHEN and CDR2 as SYDVKM. Trimming removed 4 bases from V and 7 bases from J, with 4 bases in between. The CDR3 is 10 residues long. CDR3 sequence reads: CASSSVTQYF. DNA for the CDR3: TGTGCCAGCAGTTCAGTGACCCAGTACTTC.

This clonotype has at least ten counts. The V gene is TRBV2, the J gene TRBJ2-7; TRBD2 matches at 12 bases. The CDR3 extends over 17 amino acids. Germline CDR1 SNHLY, CDR2 FYNNEI. J lost 1 base, V lost 5 bases, and 9 bases had no gene match. The CDR3 bases are TGTGCCAGCAGTCGCCGAAGACTAGCGGGAGTGTCCTACGAGCAGTACTTC. It codes for CASSRRRLAGVSYEQYF.

The chain joins TRBV14 to TRBJ2-7; 7 bases line up with TRBD1. Per the germline V gene, CDR1 is SGHDN and CDR2 is FVKESK. This CDR3 has 19 residues. The V and J ends lost 1 base and 6 bases, in that order; junction bases with no gene match: 21. The DNA of the CDR3 is TGTGCCAGCAGCCAAGTTTACACTAACAGGGGTTATTCGACTGGCGAGCAGTACTTC. It codes for CASSQVYTNRGYSTGEQYF.

The J gene is TRBJ2-5, the V gene TRBV6-1, with 7 bases fitting TRBD2. With 7 bases clipped from V and 3 bases from J, the junction kept 8 bases outside the gene matches. CDR1 and CDR2 from the germline V gene are MNHNS and SASEGT. The CDR3 is 14 residues long. The CDR3 DNA sequence: TGTGCCAGCAAAAAGACTCTAGCGGAAGAGACCCAGTACTTC. As protein: CASKKTLAEETQYF.

In DNA form, the CDR3 reads TGTGCCAGCAGGACAGGGGGTGAGCAGTACTTC. This encodes CASRTGGEQYF. This chain connects TRBV27 to TRBJ2-7, with 9 bases identical to TRBD1. The CDR3 length is 11 residues. The V gene's germline CDR1 is MNHEY and CDR2 SMNVEV (reference sequence). The J segment lost 7 bases and the V segment lost 6 bases, leaving 1 base of the junction unmatched.

This clonotype has a handful of counts. J is TRBJ2-7 and V is TRBV4-1; unclear D gene. Per germline, CDR1 MGHRA and CDR2 YSYEKL. The CDR3 is 14 amino acids. Between the trimmed V and J ends, which lost 1 base and 3 bases, there was a span of 10 bases. The CDR3 region is CASSQGEYGYEQYF. CDR3 bases: TGCGCCAGCAGCCAAGGCGAATACGGCTACGAGCAGTACTTC.

This clonotype was detected many times. The chain has TRBV28 and TRBJ1-5; D not resolved. The germline V gene encodes CDR1 MDHEN and CDR2 SYDVKM. The CDR3 is made up of 12 amino acids. Trimming left V 5 bases short and J 1 base short, with 3 bases between. The CDR3 here is CASSDSNQPQHF. The DNA of the CDR3 is TGTGCCAGCAGTGACAGCAATCAGCCCCAGCATTTT.

This chain connects TRBV20-1 to TRBJ1-3, with TRBD1 identical over 7 bases. V trimming: 1 base; J trimming: 3 bases; junction bases outside the gene matches: 12. The germline V gene has CDR1 DFQATT and CDR2 SNEGSKA (reference sequence). This CDR3 has 17 residues. The CDR3 DNA follows: TGCAGTGCTAGAGTAGGTTCGCAGGGGGACGATGGAAACACCATATATTTT. Its protein is CSARVGSQGDDGNTIYF.

V and J are TRBV5-1 and TRBJ2-7; 7 nucleotides match TRBD1. CDR1 is SGHRS, CDR2 YFSETQ, per germline. This CDR3 region has 14 residues. The V and J ends lost 3 bases and 2 bases, in that order; junction bases with no gene match: 5. For the CDR3, the DNA is TGCGCCAGCAGCTCGGGACAGCGAACCTACGAGCAGTACTTC. It yields the protein CASSSGQRTYEQYF.

The chain uses TRBV5-1 and TRBJ2-1, with D maybe TRBD2 (6 bases). CDR1 is SGHRS and CDR2 is YFSETQ in the germline V gene. The CDR3 consists of 15 residues. V gave up 3 bases and J gave up 3 bases, with 13 bases separating them. The CDR3 reads CASSSSWGGYNEQFF. CDR3 sequence (DNA): TGCGCCAGCAGCTCCAGCTGGGGAGGCTACAATGAGCAGTTCTTC.